A single sample gave rise to the 31 T cell receptor beta chains below, sequenced in a study of OX40 agonist ivuxolimab in advanced cancers. The table came from immunoSEQ multiplex PCR; TCRdb's copy has only in-frame clones and leaves some out. The profile shows some 100,000 clones, under 90% of them singletons. Sequenced material: CD4+ or CD8+ T cells sorted from blood, taken in a trial of the OX40 agonist ivuxolimab. The source of these receptors is an adult with an advanced solid tumor such as melanoma, head and neck, liver or kidney cancer.

The table lists this clone with a few counts. The chain recombines TRBV12-5 with TRBJ2-7, with D perhaps given as TRBD1 or TRBD2 (5 bases each). The CDR3 spans 15 residues. Germline V gene data show CDR1 as LGHNT and CDR2 as FRNRAP. V was cut by 2 bases and J by 2 bases, with 13 bases left in between. The CDR3 DNA reads TGTGCTAGTGGTTTGTACGGGGACCGTCCCTACGAGCAGTACTTC. Translated, it gives CASGLYGDRPYEQYF.

CDR3 bases: TGTGCCAGCAGCGGGGGCGCCATGGACACCATATATTTT. Translating it yields CASSGGAMDTIYF. This rearrangement joins TRBV4-2 to TRBJ1-3, with D perhaps TRBD1 (6 bases). The CDR3 runs 13 residues. V lost 5 bases, J lost 8 bases, and 13 bases lay in between. From germline, CDR1 is LGHNA and CDR2 YNFKEQ.

This rearrangement joins TRBV6-1 to TRBJ1-2; D gene uncertain. V lost 1 base to trimming and J lost 4 bases, with 4 bases between them. The CDR3 is 12 amino acids. The germline gives CDR1 MNHNS, CDR2 SASEGT. The CDR3 region has the DNA TGTGCCAGCAGTGAAGTCGGCTATGGCTACACCTTC. This codes for CASSEVGYGYTF.

The CDR3 spells CASSSRTSGVYNEQFF. The CDR3 DNA reads TGTGCCAGCAGCTCCCGGACTAGCGGGGTCTACAATGAGCAGTTCTTC. The rearrangement uses TRBV6-6 and TRBJ2-1; 12 bases line up with TRBD2. Trimming at V came to 6 bases and at J to 3 bases, leaving 6 bases not matched to a gene. The CDR3 loop spans 16 amino acids. CDR1 MNHNY and CDR2 SVGAGI come from the germline V gene (reference sequence).

The chain is built from TRBV11-2 and TRBJ2-7; no definite D call. CDR3 size: 14 residues. Trimming took 6 bases from V and 2 from J, leaving 14 bases between them. Germline V gives CDR1 SGHAT, CDR2 FQNNGV. The CDR3 region is CASRRTEAPYEQYF. The CDR3 DNA follows: TGTGCCAGCAGGAGGACGGAAGCACCCTACGAGCAGTACTTC.

The rearrangement uses TRBV7-2 and TRBJ2-2; possible D gene TRBD1, 6 bases. The CDR3 has 15 residues. V was trimmed by 4 bases and J by 2 bases, leaving 11 bases between them. CDR1 and CDR2 (germline): SGHTA, FQGNSA. In nucleotides, the CDR3 is TGTGCCAGCAGCTCCCGGACAGCCAACACCGGGGAGCTGTTTTTT. This gives the protein CASSSRTANTGELFF.

This clone was found a few times. This chain uses TRBV10-3 with TRBJ1-1; a weak D match, TRBD1 (5 bases). Deletions cut 0 bases from V and 10 bases from J, with 15 bases between. There are 14 residues in the CDR3. Germline V gene lookup returns CDR1 ENHRY and CDR2 SYGVKD. The chain's CDR3 is CAISESNQRGAAFF. The CDR3 DNA is TGTGCCATCAGTGAGTCGAATCAAAGGGGAGCAGCTTTCTTT.

The chain uses TRBV7-2 and TRBJ2-3; D ambiguous. Germline assignment: CDR1 SGHTA and CDR2 FQGNSA. The CDR3 consists of 11 residues. Trimming stripped 5 bases from V and 5 bases from J, with 5 bases between. The CDR3 spells CASSPRDTQYF. CDR3 nucleotide sequence: TGTGCCAGCAGCCCCCGAGATACGCAGTATTTT.

The gene calls are TRBV6-5 and TRBJ1-2, with D perhaps matching TRBD1 (5 bases). V was cut by 4 bases and J by 3 bases, with 12 bases left in between. The CDR3 runs 14 residues. Germline CDR1 reads MNHEY; CDR2 reads SVGAGI. Written as DNA, the CDR3 is TGTGCCAGCAGTTTGACAGACTCCTACTATGGCTACACCTTC. It is translated as CASSLTDSYYGYTF.

In its sample, this clone was seen once. V gene TRBV11-2 combines with J gene TRBJ2-7, with unresolved D. The CDR3 is made up of 16 amino acids. Germline CDR1 SGHAT, CDR2 FQNNGV. V was pared by 1 base and J by 2 bases, with 15 bases between. The CDR3 is CASSLGISAKTYEQYF. CDR3 DNA: TGTGCCAGCAGCTTAGGGATCTCCGCCAAGACCTACGAGCAGTACTTC.

This clone was detected only a few times. This rearrangement joins TRBV18 to TRBJ2-5; 15 positions agree with TRBD2. Trimming took 3 bases from V and 4 from J; bases not matched to a gene: 3. From germline, CDR1 is KGHSH and CDR2 LQKENI. CDR3 size: 16 residues. The CDR3 is CASSPPGLAGGETQYF. As DNA, the CDR3 is TGTGCCAGCTCACCTCCGGGACTAGCGGGGGGAGAGACCCAGTACTTC.

J is TRBJ1-5 and V is TRBV16; no definite D call. The CDR3 is made up of 15 amino acids. The germline gives CDR1 KGHSY, CDR2 FQNENV. The V end lost 1 base, the J end lost 0 bases, and 7 bases lay between the germline ends. The DNA for the CDR3 is TGTGCCAGCAGCCAATTCGGGGATAGCAATCAGCCCCAGCATTTT. Encoded protein: CASSQFGDSNQPQHF.

The V gene is TRBV11-1, the J gene TRBJ1-1; 9 bases are a match to TRBD1. The CDR3 extends over 16 amino acids. The germline V gene encodes CDR1 SGHAT and CDR2 FQDESV (reference sequence). After removal of 5 bases from V and 3 bases from J, the junction contained 10 bases not matched to a gene. CDR3 DNA sequence: TGTGCCAGCAGCGAAAGAGCGGGACAGGGAGACACTGAAGCTTTCTTT. Protein product: CASSERAGQGDTEAFF.

V usage is TRBV7-2 and J usage is TRBJ2-1; no reliable D call. The V gene's germline CDR1 is SGHTA and CDR2 FQGNSA. The V gene lost 4 bases and the J gene lost 7 bases, with 17 bases spanning the gap. The CDR3 totals 15 residues. CDR3 sequence: CASSSQIGLGNEQFF. The CDR3 region has the DNA TGTGCCAGCAGCTCCCAGATAGGATTGGGGAATGAGCAGTTCTTC.

This clone was counted only a few times. The chain links TRBV19 to TRBJ2-3; possible D gene TRBD2, 5 bases. Germline values: CDR1 LNHDA, CDR2 SQIVND (reference sequence). The CDR3 spans 17 residues. Trimming took off 7 bases at V and 2 bases at J, with 22 bases between the two ends. The CDR3 spells CASNNGVWGFHTDTQYF. The CDR3 bases are TGTGCCAGTAACAACGGGGTCTGGGGATTCCACACAGATACGCAGTATTTT.

The chain links TRBV6-5 to TRBJ1-1, with D perhaps matching TRBD1 (6 bases). CDR1 and CDR2 (germline): MNHEY, SVGAGI. V gave up 0 bases and J gave up 4 bases, with 9 bases separating them. This CDR3 comprises 14 residues. DNA of the CDR3: TGTGCCAGCAGTTACTCTGGGGGCGCCACTGAAGCTTTCTTT. Its translation is CASSYSGGATEAFF.

The V call is TRBV6-5, the J call TRBJ2-5, with D perhaps TRBD1 (6 bases). The germline V gene has CDR1 MNHEY and CDR2 SVGAGI. The V gene lost 7 bases and the J gene lost 2 bases, with 14 bases spanning the gap. There are 14 residues in the CDR3. CDR3 protein: CASTRGPLQETQYF. CDR3 in DNA: TGTGCCAGCACCAGGGGCCCCCTTCAAGAGACCCAGTACTTC.

The rearrangement uses TRBV2 and TRBJ1-1, with 7 bases matching TRBD1. Trimming removed 5 bases from V and 0 bases from J; junction bases left unmatched: 12. Germline-derived CDR1 and CDR2 are SNHLY and FYNNEI. The CDR3 is 17 amino acids. CDR3 coding DNA: TGTGCCAGCAGTAAGGGGGCTCCCCGTTCGGTGAACACTGAAGCTTTCTTT. As protein: CASSKGAPRSVNTEAFF.

The chain uses TRBV6-5 and TRBJ1-5; D remains ambiguous. The CDR3 loop spans 14 amino acids. Germline CDR1 MNHEY, CDR2 SVGAGI. V lost 0 bases to trimming and J lost 3 bases, with 6 bases between them. The CDR3 DNA reads TGTGCCAGCAGTTACTCGTTAGACAATCAGCCCCAGCATTTT. This encodes CASSYSLDNQPQHF.

The chain employs TRBV19 and TRBJ2-3; D is unresolved. Trimming left V 7 bases short and J 5 bases short, with 10 bases between. Per germline, CDR1 LNHDA and CDR2 SQIVND (reference sequence). CDR3 size: 12 residues. CDR3 residues: CASKQPGDTQYF. The CDR3 region has the DNA TGTGCCAGTAAACAACCGGGAGATACGCAGTATTTT.

This clone appeared a single time. One end of the junction is discordant with germline, which a read error may explain. The CDR3 region has the DNA TGTGCCTGGAGGCCGTCGGGACAGACGTCTATGGCCTTC. This codes for CAWRPSGQTSMAF. This chain connects TRBV30 to TRBJ1-2; 7 positions match TRBD1. This CDR3 is built from 13 residues. Germline CDR1 reads GTSNPN; CDR2 reads SVGIG (reference sequence).

The CDR3 nucleotides read TGTGCCATTCGCCGGCCTAACTATGGCTACACCTTC. It encodes CAIRRPNYGYTF. The genes are TRBV28 and TRBJ1-2, with unresolved D. The CDR3 sequence is 12 residues long. The V gene lost 10 bases and the J gene lost 0 bases, with 9 bases spanning the gap. Germline CDR1 reads MDHEN; CDR2 reads SYDVKM.

The chain links TRBV19 to TRBJ2-4, with D unclear. CDR3 size: 13 residues. Germline lookup yields CDR1 LNHDA and CDR2 SQIVND (reference sequence). Trimming pared 6 bases from V and 6 bases from J, leaving 12 bases between. CDR3: CASSTPEVNIQYF. The CDR3 nucleotides read TGTGCCAGTAGCACCCCAGAAGTAAACATTCAGTACTTC.

CDR3 in amino acids: CALSGGIYTEAFF. CDR3 nucleotides: TGTGCCCTCAGCGGAGGCATTTACACTGAAGCTTTCTTT. The rearrangement joins TRBV6-1 to TRBJ1-1; no clear D gene. V gave up 11 bases and J gave up 3 bases, with 16 bases separating them. Germline V gene data show CDR1 as MNHNS and CDR2 as SASEGT. The CDR3 extends over 13 amino acids.

The chain combines TRBV28 with TRBJ1-6, with D perhaps matching TRBD1 (6 bases). Trimming shortened V by 6 bases and J by 4 bases, and 13 bases separated the two germline ends. Germline V gives CDR1 MDHEN, CDR2 SYDVKM. This CDR3 region has 15 residues. CDR3 residues: CASSEQGRYNSPLHF. CDR3 bases: TGTGCCAGCAGCGAACAGGGAAGATATAATTCACCCCTCCACTTT.

The chain links TRBV5-6 to TRBJ2-5; 10 positions agree with TRBD2. The J segment lost 5 bases and the V segment lost 2 bases, leaving 3 bases of the junction unmatched. This CDR3 is 14 amino acids long. CDR1 SGHDT and CDR2 YYEEEE come from the germline V gene. CDR3 DNA: TGTGCCAGCAGCTTACTAGCGGGGATGGAGACCCAGTACTTC. Its translation is CASSLLAGMETQYF.

This chain connects TRBV5-1 to TRBJ2-3; TRBD1 matches at 7 bases. CDR3 size: 15 residues. V lost 5 bases, J lost 2 bases, and 8 bases stayed unmatched. Germline CDR1 SGHRS, CDR2 YFSETQ. CDR3 DNA sequence: TGCGCCAGCAGTCGCCCCGGGACAGACACAGATACGCAGTATTTT. Its translation is CASSRPGTDTDTQYF. Based on the CDR3 plus reference TRBV5-1 and TRBJ2-3, the full variable domain is KAGVTQTPRYLIKTRGQQVTLSCSPISGHRSVSWYQQTPGQGLQFLFEYFSETQRNKGNFPGRFSGRQFSNSRSEMNVSTLELGDSALYLCASSRPGTDTDTQYFGPGTRLTVL.

The chain uses TRBV29-1 and TRBJ2-1; D is possibly TRBD1 (6 bases). This CDR3 region has 14 residues. V was shortened by 4 bases and J by 0 bases, with 10 bases between the two germline ends. Germline V gives CDR1 SQVTM, CDR2 ANQGSEA. For the CDR3, the DNA is TGCAGCGTTGCCAGGGGTTTCTCCTACAATGAGCAGTTCTTC. Its protein product is CSVARGFSYNEQFF.

The CDR3 spells CASSELTMNTEAFF. The CDR3 bases are TGTGCCAGCAGTGAATTAACTATGAACACTGAAGCTTTCTTT. This chain joins TRBV2 and TRBJ1-1; D remains ambiguous. Germline V gene sequence: CDR1 SNHLY, CDR2 FYNNEI. V was trimmed by 2 bases and J by 0 bases, leaving 7 bases between them. CDR3 length: 14 residues.

The chain joins TRBV30 to TRBJ1-2; the D gene is possibly TRBD1 (5 bases). V lost 0 bases, J lost 0 bases, and 14 bases lay in between. Looked up from germline, CDR1 is GTSNPN and CDR2 is SVGIG (reference sequence). The CDR3 totals 16 residues. The CDR3 nucleotides are TGTGCCTGGAGTGTACTTCAGGGACGTCCTAACTATGGCTACACCTTC. Protein product: CAWSVLQGRPNYGYTF.

This clone was picked up a small number of times. This chain links TRBV18 with TRBJ2-1; TRBD1 agrees at 9 bases. J lost 5 bases, V lost 3 bases, and 5 bases had no gene match. The CDR3 is 15 residues long. The germline V gene encodes CDR1 KGHSH and CDR2 LQKENI. The CDR3 here is CASSPRQGGHNEQFF. CDR3 DNA: TGTGCCAGCTCACCTCGACAGGGGGGCCACAATGAGCAGTTCTTC. The whole variable domain, filled in from reference TRBV18 and TRBJ2-1, reads NAGVMQNPRHLVRRRGQEARLRCSPMKGHSHVYWYRQLPEEGLKFMVYLQKENIIDESGMPKERFSAEFPKEGPSILRIQQVVRGDSAAYFCASSPRQGGHNEQFFGPGTRLTVL.